This T cell receptor (beta chain) was sequenced in a study of T cell repertoires in cytomegalovirus infection. Overall study: Public TCR beta signatures indicated both CMV infection and matching HLA type.

TCRdb re-called the reads through MiXCR, storing one row per CDR3 protein. The sample consists of roughly 300,000 distinct CDR3 sequences, more than 8% of them appearing once. This CDR3 is built from 15 residues. V shed 4 bases and J shed 4 bases, with 17 bases lying between them. The germline CDR1 and CDR2 sequences are LGHNA and YSLEER. This clonotype turned up a few times. Antigen: not known. Broader study findings: Dominant in the ex vivo response were TCR beta clonotypes restricted by HLA-C and specific for CMV. Identification of carriers of CMV plus the relevant HLA was performed using cumulative public TCR beta family frequency.

The TCR originated in a human donor in good health (CMV status not recorded). Some clones in this sample may be carry-over from other donors' samples. The source material was PBMCs. V and J are TRBV4-3 and TRBJ2-7; possibly TRBD1 or TRBD2 for D (7 bases each). The DNA of the CDR3 is TGCGCCAGCAGCCGGGGAGGGGCAGGGGGATACGAGCAGTACTTC. Translated: CASSRGGAGGYEQYF.